Listed here is a single T cell receptor beta chain. Primers: 60 Vbeta forward and 13 Jbeta reverse. Produced via immunoSEQ multiplex PCR; TCRdb's table is partial and in-frame only. Its clone listing holds tens of thousands of clones. The data originate from a study of cytomegalovirus exposure and HLA in healthy donors. Specimen: PBMCs. This sequence originates from a woman in her late teens or twenties in good health and CMV-seronegative.

CDR3 in DNA: TGTGCCAGCAGCTTTTTTACTAGCGGGAACACCGGGGAGCTGTTTTTT. It is translated as CASSFFTSGNTGELFF. This sequence joins TRBV5-4 and TRBJ2-2, with 8 bases matching TRBD2. The J segment lost 1 base and the V segment lost 2 bases, leaving 4 bases of the junction unmatched. The CDR3 is 16 amino acids. The germline V gene encodes CDR1 SGHNT and CDR2 YYREEE (reference sequence).